This T cell receptor (beta chain) was sequenced in a study of blood T cell repertoires in COVID-19. Overall study context: T cells, B-cell-depleted T cells, or PBMCs provided the cDNA or gDNA that served as material.

Germline V lookup: CDR1 MNHEY, CDR2 SMNVEV (reference sequence). CDR3 size: 16 residues. The V gene end was trimmed by 3 bases and the J gene end by 2 bases; junction bases not matched to a gene: 5. This clone came up once. Clones were sequenced by immunoSEQ multiplex PCR, and TCRdb holds only the in-frame ones, with some missing. Of fewer than 70,000 clones listed, about four fifths are singletons. The material sequenced was peripheral blood. The TCR was taken from an elderly woman with acute or convalescent COVID-19. The rearrangement uses TRBV27 and TRBJ2-1; 9 nucleotides line up with TRBD2. The CDR3 DNA sequence: TGTGCCAGCAGTTTTATTGCGGGGGGGCCCTACAATGAGCAGTTCTTC. Amino acids: CASSFIAGGPYNEQFF.